The next 30 T cell receptor beta chains were all read from a single sample in a study of cytomegalovirus exposure and HLA in healthy donors. Vbeta (60) and Jbeta (13) primers were used in the PCR. TCRdb keeps only in-frame clones here, not all; method: immunoSEQ multiplex PCR. Counted here are about 130,000 clones, 79% occurring once; the ten biggest clones make up 6.5%. Sequenced material: PBMCs. Receptor source: a man aged 35-49 years in good health and CMV-seropositive.

The chain joins TRBV6-1 to TRBJ1-4, with 8 bases identical to TRBD1. The V and J ends lost 6 bases and 4 bases, in that order; junction bases with no gene match: 4. The CDR3 has 14 amino acids. CDR1 is MNHNS and CDR2 is SASEGT in the germline V gene. Here the CDR3 DNA reads TGTGCCAGCAGCGGACAGGGCTATAATGAAAAACTGTTTTTT. Protein: CASSGQGYNEKLFF.

V gene TRBV12-5 combines with J gene TRBJ2-3; 9 bases match TRBD2. The CDR3 is 16 amino acids. Trimming removed 1 base from V and 10 bases from J; junction bases left unmatched: 12. Germline V gives CDR1 LGHNT, CDR2 FRNRAP. In DNA form, the CDR3 reads TGTGCTAGTGGTTTGGCCCGACTAGCGGACGTCAGATCGCAGTATTTT. It translates to CASGLARLADVRSQYF.

The J gene is TRBJ2-5, the V gene TRBV7-9, with a possible D match to TRBD2 (5 bases). The assigned J gene may be wrong: the sequence end matches TRBJ2-7 better. The CDR3 runs to 14 residues. CDR1 is SEHNR, CDR2 FQNEAQ, per germline (reference sequence). CDR3 coding DNA: TGTGCCAGCAGCTTAGGAGGGTTTTCCTACGAGCAGTACTTC. As protein: CASSLGGFSYEQYF.

Here the CDR3 reads CATSRDFGASGYNEQFF. The CDR3 bases are TGTGCCACCAGCAGAGATTTTGGGGCTAGCGGGTACAATGAGCAGTTCTTC. This chain joins TRBV15 and TRBJ2-1; 8 bases map to TRBD2. Germline V gives CDR1 LNHNV, CDR2 YYDKDF (reference sequence). With V trimmed by 0 bases and J by 4 bases, 8 bases remained unmatched. There are 17 residues in the CDR3.

The rearrangement links TRBV18 to TRBJ2-6; D might be TRBD2 (6 bases). Looked up from germline, CDR1 is KGHSH and CDR2 is LQKENI. CDR3 length equals 16 residues. Trimming cost V 5 bases and J 0 bases, with 11 bases left between them. The CDR3 here is CASSTRGISGANVLTF. DNA of the CDR3: TGTGCCAGCTCAACCCGGGGGATCTCTGGGGCCAACGTCCTGACTTTC. The full variable domain, completed using reference TRBV18 and TRBJ2-6, is NAGVMQNPRHLVRRRGQEARLRCSPMKGHSHVYWYRQLPEEGLKFMVYLQKENIIDESGMPKERFSAEFPKEGPSILRIQQVVRGDSAAYFCASSTRGISGANVLTFGAGSRLTVL.

The chain has TRBV6-1 and TRBJ2-7; D is perhaps TRBD2 (6 bases). The CDR3 loop spans 15 amino acids. Trimming removed 6 bases from V and 2 bases from J, with 17 bases in between. The V gene's germline CDR1 is MNHNS and CDR2 SASEGT. Here the CDR3 DNA reads TGTGCCAGCAGGTCAAAGACTAGAAACCCCTACGAGCAGTACTTC. Its translation is CASRSKTRNPYEQYF.

This sequence joins TRBV27 and TRBJ1-3, with a tentative D call TRBD1 (5 bases). This CDR3 has 16 amino acids. Germline-derived CDR1 and CDR2 are MNHEY and SMNVEV (reference sequence). With 0 bases removed from V and 2 bases from J, the gap between germline ends came to 11 bases. Here the CDR3 reads CASSLSVGGAGNTIYF. In DNA, the CDR3 is TGTGCCAGCAGTTTATCGGTGGGGGGAGCTGGAAACACCATATATTTT.

V usage is TRBV25-1 and J usage is TRBJ2-7, with D perhaps TRBD2 (5 bases). CDR1 MGHDK and CDR2 SYGVNS come from the germline V gene. The CDR3 covers 14 residues. The V end was cut by 6 bases, the J end by 6 bases, with 18 bases between. CDR3 sequence: CASSRGRGMGEQYF. DNA of the CDR3: TGTGCCAGCAGCCGAGGCCGGGGAATGGGCGAGCAGTACTTC.

This chain joins TRBV27 and TRBJ1-2; no definite D call. V shed 6 bases and J shed 5 bases, with 13 bases lying between them. The CDR3 sequence is 13 residues long. Germline loops: CDR1 MNHEY, CDR2 SMNVEV (reference sequence). CDR3 sequence: CASSPAREYGYTF. CDR3 DNA: TGTGCCAGCAGCCCCGCTCGGGAATATGGCTACACCTTC.

The chain employs TRBV5-1 and TRBJ1-2; 11 positions match TRBD1. Germline V gene data show CDR1 as SGHRS and CDR2 as YFSETQ. V lost 0 bases and J lost 8; bases outside the gene matches: 3. This CDR3 has 14 amino acids. Here the CDR3 reads CASSLEGQGGGYTF. The CDR3 DNA sequence: TGCGCCAGCAGCTTGGAGGGACAGGGGGGCGGCTACACCTTC.

The table lists this clone with a count of one. The chain has TRBV11-2 and TRBJ1-6; D gene uncertain. The ends were cut back, 5 bases at V and 10 bases at J, with 12 bases in the middle. Looked up from germline, CDR1 is SGHAT and CDR2 is FQNNGV. The CDR3 contains 13 residues. CDR3 loop: CASSPAPGSPLHF. DNA of the CDR3: TGTGCCAGCAGCCCGGCGCCGGGGTCACCCCTCCACTTT.

V gene TRBV5-4 combines with J gene TRBJ1-2, with D possibly being TRBD1 (5 bases). V was shortened by 4 bases and J by 2 bases, with 12 bases between the two germline ends. The CDR3 length is 14 residues. CDR1 and CDR2 (germline): SGHNT, YYREEE (reference sequence). CDR3 loop: CASSPMGGNYGYTF. The CDR3 DNA is TGTGCCAGCAGCCCAATGGGGGGGAACTATGGCTACACCTTC.

The rearrangement joins TRBV18 to TRBJ1-1, with D hard to call. Trimming removed 3 bases at V and 7 bases at J, with 9 bases between. Per the germline V gene, CDR1 is KGHSH and CDR2 is LQKENI. This CDR3 comprises 12 residues. This CDR3 is CASSPLADEAFF. CDR3 sequence (DNA): TGTGCCAGCTCACCTTTGGCGGATGAAGCTTTCTTT.

The CDR3 region is CASRDRQITQYF. CDR3 nucleotide sequence: TGTGCAAGCCGAGACAGGCAGATTACGCAGTATTTT. The chain has TRBV12-2 and TRBJ2-3; the DNA was not used to check the table's D call, TRBD1. TRBV12-2 is given as a pseudogene. The CDR3 is 12 amino acids.

This sequence joins TRBV9 and TRBJ2-1; 7 bases map to TRBD2. V lost 0 bases to trimming and J lost 3 bases; unmatched junction nucleotides: 3. Per germline, CDR1 SGDLS and CDR2 YYNGEE. The CDR3 has 15 residues. This CDR3 reads CASSVGGGGYNEQFF. The CDR3 DNA follows: TGTGCCAGCAGCGTAGGCGGCGGGGGCTACAATGAGCAGTTCTTC.

The J gene is TRBJ1-3, the V gene TRBV19; 7 bases align to TRBD1. CDR1 is LNHDA, CDR2 SQIVND, per germline (reference sequence). J was trimmed by 0 bases and V by 5 bases; bases with no gene match: 4. The CDR3 consists of 15 residues. CDR3 bases: TGTGCCAGTAGTGTACAGGGGAGCTCTGGAAACACCATATATTTT. Translation: CASSVQGSSGNTIYF.

This chain connects TRBV29-1 to TRBJ1-1, with D hard to call. The CDR3 contains 13 residues. From germline, CDR1 is SQVTM and CDR2 ANQGSEA. V was pared by 1 base and J by 2 bases, with 8 bases between. CDR3 DNA sequence: TGCAGCGTTGAAGGAGCGCGAAACACTGAAGCTTTCTTT. It codes for CSVEGARNTEAFF.

V is TRBV6-1 and J is TRBJ1-4, with 8 nucleotides matching TRBD1. Germline V gene data show CDR1 as MNHNS and CDR2 as SASEGT. V shed 0 bases, J shed 3 bases, and the junction held 9 bases outside the gene matches. There are 18 residues in the CDR3. Here the CDR3 reads CASSEASAGGAPNEKLFF. The CDR3 DNA sequence: TGTGCCAGCAGTGAAGCGTCCGCAGGGGGCGCGCCTAATGAAAAACTGTTTTTT.

This rearrangement joins TRBV4-2 to TRBJ2-3; 8 bases fit TRBD2. The trim removed 1 base at V and 5 bases at J, leaving 11 bases unmatched. CDR1 and CDR2 (germline): LGHNA, YNFKEQ. This CDR3 region has 17 residues. This CDR3 is CASSQAGGTRRLDTQYF. The CDR3 DNA reads TGTGCCAGCAGCCAAGCCGGCGGGACTAGGAGACTAGATACGCAGTATTTT.

The CDR3 DNA reads TGTGCCACCAGCCCTGGACAGGGTAAAGAGACCCAGTACTTC. Residues: CATSPGQGKETQYF. V usage is TRBV15 and J usage is TRBJ2-5; 8 positions match TRBD1. The germline CDR1 and CDR2 sequences are LNHNV and YYDKDF (reference sequence). The CDR3 runs to 14 residues. Trimming at V came to 5 bases and at J to 3 bases, leaving 5 bases not matched to a gene.

The rearrangement joins TRBV6-1 to TRBJ2-7, with D possibly being TRBD1 (5 bases). The V gene lost 8 bases and the J gene lost 5 bases, with 16 bases spanning the gap. The CDR3 runs to 13 residues. Germline V gene sequence: CDR1 MNHNS, CDR2 SASEGT. The CDR3 nucleotides are TGTGCCAGCCCCGTGGGCAGGGTGGACGAGCAGTACTTC. The encoded protein is CASPVGRVDEQYF.

The chain recombines TRBV6-5 with TRBJ2-5, with 8 bases lining up with TRBD2. Germline V gene data show CDR1 as MNHEY and CDR2 as SVGAGI. V was clipped by 5 bases and J by 3 bases; unmatched bases: 5. This CDR3 is built from 14 residues. This CDR3 is CASSQTGGEETQYF. In DNA form, the CDR3 reads TGTGCCAGCAGTCAAACGGGAGGGGAAGAGACCCAGTACTTC.

This chain joins TRBV7-3 and TRBJ2-1; a possible D gene is TRBD1 (6 bases). Germline V gene data show CDR1 as SGHTA and CDR2 as FQGTGA. The germline V and J ends were trimmed by 5 bases and 1 base, with 6 bases remaining between them. The CDR3 has 13 amino acids. Written as DNA, the CDR3 is TGTGCCAGCAGCACAGGGTCCTACAATGAGCAGTTCTTC. It is translated as CASSTGSYNEQFF.

The V gene is TRBV5-1, the J gene TRBJ2-7; D gene uncertain. The germline gives CDR1 SGHRS, CDR2 YFSETQ. Trimming cost V 8 bases and J 3 bases, with 18 bases left between them. The CDR3 has 14 residues. The CDR3 loop is CASSIPSSNYEQYF. The CDR3, as DNA: TGCGCCAGTTCTATACCTAGTTCCAACTACGAGCAGTACTTC.

This clone was counted a few times. The rearrangement links TRBV7-3 to TRBJ2-7; tentative D call: TRBD1 (5 bases). The CDR3 extends over 13 amino acids. V dropped 2 bases and J dropped 2 bases, with 7 bases sitting between them. CDR1 is SGHTA, CDR2 FQGTGA, per germline. CDR3 DNA sequence: TGTGCCAGCAGCTTAGACAGCGCCTACGAGCAGTACTTC. It encodes CASSLDSAYEQYF.

The chain has TRBV19 and TRBJ2-1; TRBD2 aligns across 9 bases. This CDR3 comprises 17 residues. V shed 7 bases and J 3 bases; nucleotides not matched to a gene: 13. Germline lookup yields CDR1 LNHDA and CDR2 SQIVND (reference sequence). The CDR3 coding sequence is TGTGCCAGTAAGGAGACTAGCGGCAATCTTCTCTACAATGAGCAGTTCTTC. Translation: CASKETSGNLLYNEQFF.

J is TRBJ2-7 and V is TRBV6-6; 8 bases line up with TRBD2. Germline-derived CDR1 and CDR2 are MNHNY and SVGAGI (reference sequence). The V gene end was trimmed by 7 bases and the J gene end by 3 bases; junction bases not matched to a gene: 8. This CDR3 has 14 amino acids. This CDR3 is CASTLGGGYYEQYF. The CDR3 nucleotides read TGTGCCAGCACCCTCGGGGGGGGGTACTACGAGCAGTACTTC.

The chain has TRBV5-5 and TRBJ2-7, with 9 nucleotides matching TRBD1. In germline, CDR1 is SGHKS, CDR2 YYEKEE (reference sequence). This CDR3 has 16 residues. V shed 4 bases, J shed 6 bases, and the junction held 14 bases outside the gene matches. The CDR3: CASSLDLRTGVVEQYF. The CDR3 nucleotides read TGTGCCAGCAGCCTTGACCTTCGGACAGGGGTAGTCGAGCAGTACTTC.

A remark on this clone: Mismatch with germline at one junction end may stem from a read error. The same CDR3 is also encoded by other DNA sequences in this sample. The chain uses TRBV2 and TRBJ1-1; weak D call: TRBD1 (5 bases). Per germline, CDR1 SNHLY and CDR2 FYNNEI. The CDR3 contains 14 residues. This CDR3 reads CASRTRGSDTEAFF. CDR3 DNA sequence: TGTGCCAGCAGAACCCGGGGGTCCGACACTGAAGCCTTCTTT.

The chain links TRBV20-1 to TRBJ2-3, with a tentative D call TRBD2 (5 bases). Trimming stripped 6 bases from V and 7 bases from J, with 11 bases between. CDR3 length: 11 amino acids. Germline V gives CDR1 DFQATT, CDR2 SNEGSKA (reference sequence). The CDR3 DNA follows: TGCAGTGCCCTACTAGAAAATACGCAGTATTTT. It codes for CSALLENTQYF.